A selection of T cell receptor beta chains follows, all from one sample in a study of blood T cell repertoires in COVID-19. Assay used: immunoSEQ multiplex PCR; TCRdb lists only in-frame clones, some missing. The sample has 330,000 or so clones, approximately 88% seen once. The sample was PBMCs or T cells enriched from blood (not recorded which). All receptors derive from a man aged 25-45 years who had recovered from COVID-19. The CDR3 runs from the conserved cysteine through the conserved F or W. Each record gives: V gene, J gene, CDR3 protein.

V gene: TRBV19
J gene: TRBJ2-5
CDR3 protein: CASSILGRETQYF

V gene: TRBV19
J gene: TRBJ2-2
CDR3 protein: CASSDAGDTGELFF

V gene: TRBV5-1
J gene: TRBJ1-6
CDR3 protein: CASSQDRGRSPLHF

V gene: TRBV4-1
J gene: TRBJ1-5
CDR3 protein: CASSQGSGDSNQPQHF

V gene: TRBV5-1
J gene: TRBJ2-1
CDR3 protein: CASSVGLQGSGYNEQFF

V gene: TRBV6-5
J gene: TRBJ2-7
CDR3 protein: CASTERGAVKDEQYF

V gene: TRBV7-8
J gene: TRBJ1-1
CDR3 protein: CASSHTGAVEAFF

V gene: TRBV2
J gene: TRBJ2-2
CDR3 protein: CASRLTVTGELFF

V gene: TRBV5-1
J gene: TRBJ2-5
CDR3 protein: CASSLQASGGETQYF

V gene: TRBV19
J gene: TRBJ1-2
CDR3 protein: CASSPPMQGNYGYTF

V gene: TRBV18
J gene: TRBJ2-1
CDR3 protein: CASSQARRGGSEQFF

V gene: TRBV10-2
J gene: TRBJ1-2
CDR3 protein: CASMTDSYGYTF

V gene: TRBV19
J gene: TRBJ1-3
CDR3 protein: CASSRQQGSGNTIYF

V gene: TRBV7-2
J gene: TRBJ2-1
CDR3 protein: CASSLNPTSPYNEQFF

V gene: TRBV3-1/TRBV3-2
J gene: TRBJ2-3
CDR3 protein: CASSLSTGGADTQYF

V gene: TRBV4-2
J gene: TRBJ1-2
CDR3 protein: CASSQGQGSYGYTF

V gene: TRBV24-1
J gene: TRBJ2-2
CDR3 protein: CATSDSPGQGGTTGELFF

V gene: TRBV7-9
J gene: TRBJ2-7
CDR3 protein: CASSRAYEQYF

V gene: TRBV7-9
J gene: TRBJ1-2
CDR3 protein: CASQGPNYGYTF

V gene: TRBV28
J gene: TRBJ2-1
CDR3 protein: CASSPTSGGSYNEQFF

V gene: TRBV6-5
J gene: TRBJ2-7
CDR3 protein: CASSQRWDRVHEQYF

V gene: TRBV5-8
J gene: TRBJ1-6
CDR3 protein: CARLFPWTAISPLHF

V gene: TRBV9
J gene: TRBJ2-1
CDR3 protein: CASSTGTGGYNEQFF

V gene: TRBV7-8
J gene: TRBJ2-3
CDR3 protein: CASSWGGSTDTQYF

V gene: TRBV5-1
J gene: TRBJ2-5
CDR3 protein: CASSPQPTGGEETQYF

V gene: TRBV4-2
J gene: TRBJ1-4
CDR3 protein: CASSQDEGVGEKLFF

V gene: TRBV29-1
J gene: TRBJ1-1
CDR3 protein: CSVKGQENTEAFF

V gene: TRBV2
J gene: TRBJ1-2
CDR3 protein: CASSALLGDNGYTF

V gene: TRBV5-4
J gene: TRBJ1-1
CDR3 protein: CASSRTENTEAFF

V gene: TRBV30
J gene: TRBJ2-3
CDR3 protein: CAWSASTGPGRADTQYF

V gene: TRBV6-2/TRBV6-3
J gene: TRBJ2-2
CDR3 protein: CASSPTGHGELFF

V gene: TRBV9
J gene: TRBJ2-5
CDR3 protein: CASSVVASGQETQYF

V gene: TRBV29-1
J gene: TRBJ1-2
CDR3 protein: CSVGGGETYGYTF

V gene: TRBV6-5
J gene: TRBJ1-2
CDR3 protein: CASSYSAMDRPDGYTF

V gene: TRBV30
J gene: TRBJ1-2
CDR3 protein: CAWSGTGMATGYTF

V gene: TRBV2
J gene: TRBJ1-2
CDR3 protein: CASSAGTGNYGYTF

V gene: TRBV6-5
J gene: TRBJ1-1
CDR3 protein: CASSSGRGAFF

V gene: TRBV25-1
J gene: TRBJ2-5
CDR3 protein: CASSAGLDEETQYF

V gene: TRBV5-6
J gene: TRBJ1-2
CDR3 protein: CASSLAGAGGYGYTF

V gene: TRBV6-5
J gene: TRBJ1-6
CDR3 protein: CASSYSPQGAYSPLHF

V gene: TRBV6-4
J gene: TRBJ1-1
CDR3 protein: CASRRFSGTGVNTEAFF

V gene: TRBV2
J gene: TRBJ2-7
CDR3 protein: CASSFYPRNEQYF

V gene: TRBV7-6
J gene: TRBJ1-3
CDR3 protein: CASSLEGQSFSGNTIYF

V gene: TRBV10-3
J gene: TRBJ1-2
CDR3 protein: CAISRDRGQDGYTF

V gene: TRBV7-8
J gene: TRBJ1-5
CDR3 protein: CASSPSVQVNQPQHF

V gene: TRBV10-3
J gene: TRBJ2-1
CDR3 protein: CAIKGTGGSYNEQFF

V gene: TRBV3-1/TRBV3-2
J gene: TRBJ2-1
CDR3 protein: CASSYRGPYNEQFF

V gene: TRBV5-1
J gene: TRBJ1-1
CDR3 protein: CASSFQQTTEAFF

V gene: TRBV3-1/TRBV3-2
J gene: TRBJ1-3
CDR3 protein: CASSQMSGAGNTIYF